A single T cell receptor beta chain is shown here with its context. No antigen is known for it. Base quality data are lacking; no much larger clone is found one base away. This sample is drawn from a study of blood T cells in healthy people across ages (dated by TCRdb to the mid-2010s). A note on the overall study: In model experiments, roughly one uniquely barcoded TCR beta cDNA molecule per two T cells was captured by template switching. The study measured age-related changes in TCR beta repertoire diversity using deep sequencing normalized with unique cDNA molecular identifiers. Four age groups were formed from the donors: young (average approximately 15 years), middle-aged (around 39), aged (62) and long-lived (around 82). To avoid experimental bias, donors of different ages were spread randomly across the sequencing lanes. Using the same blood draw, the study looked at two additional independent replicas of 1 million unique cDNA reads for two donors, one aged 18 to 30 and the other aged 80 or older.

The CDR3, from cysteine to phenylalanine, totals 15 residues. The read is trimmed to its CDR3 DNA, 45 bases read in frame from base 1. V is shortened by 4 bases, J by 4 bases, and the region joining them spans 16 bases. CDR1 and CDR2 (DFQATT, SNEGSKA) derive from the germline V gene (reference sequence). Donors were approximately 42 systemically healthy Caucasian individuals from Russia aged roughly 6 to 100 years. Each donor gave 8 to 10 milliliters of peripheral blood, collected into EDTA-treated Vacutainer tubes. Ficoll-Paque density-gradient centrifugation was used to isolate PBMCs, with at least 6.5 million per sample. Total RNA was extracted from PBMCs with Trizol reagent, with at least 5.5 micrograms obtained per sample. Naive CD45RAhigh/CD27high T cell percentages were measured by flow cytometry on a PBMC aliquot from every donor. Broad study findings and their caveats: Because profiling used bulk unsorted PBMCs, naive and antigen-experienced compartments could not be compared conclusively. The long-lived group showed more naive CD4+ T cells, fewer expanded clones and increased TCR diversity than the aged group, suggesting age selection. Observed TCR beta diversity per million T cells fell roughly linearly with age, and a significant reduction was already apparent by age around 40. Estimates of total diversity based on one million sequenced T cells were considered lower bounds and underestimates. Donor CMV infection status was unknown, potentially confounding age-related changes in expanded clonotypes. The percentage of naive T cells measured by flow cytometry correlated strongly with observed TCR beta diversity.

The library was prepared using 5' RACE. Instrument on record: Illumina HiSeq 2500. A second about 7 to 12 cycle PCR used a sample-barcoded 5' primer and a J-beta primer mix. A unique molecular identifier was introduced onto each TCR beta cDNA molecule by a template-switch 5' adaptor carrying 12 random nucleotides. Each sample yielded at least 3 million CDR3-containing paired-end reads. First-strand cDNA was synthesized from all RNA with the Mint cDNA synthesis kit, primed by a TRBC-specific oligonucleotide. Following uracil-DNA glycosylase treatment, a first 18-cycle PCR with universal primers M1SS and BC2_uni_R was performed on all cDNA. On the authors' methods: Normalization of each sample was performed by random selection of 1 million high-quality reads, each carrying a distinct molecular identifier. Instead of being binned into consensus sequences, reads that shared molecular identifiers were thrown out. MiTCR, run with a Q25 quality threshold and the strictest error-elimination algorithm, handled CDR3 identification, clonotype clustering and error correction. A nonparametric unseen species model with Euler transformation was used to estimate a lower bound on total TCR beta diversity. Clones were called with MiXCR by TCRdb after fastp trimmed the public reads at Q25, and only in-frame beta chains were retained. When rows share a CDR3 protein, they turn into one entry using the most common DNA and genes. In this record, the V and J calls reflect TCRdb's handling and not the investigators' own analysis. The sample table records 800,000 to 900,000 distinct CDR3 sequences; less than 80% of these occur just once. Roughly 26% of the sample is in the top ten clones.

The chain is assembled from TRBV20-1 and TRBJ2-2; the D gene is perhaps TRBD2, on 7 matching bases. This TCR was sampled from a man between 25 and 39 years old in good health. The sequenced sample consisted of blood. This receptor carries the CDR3 CSAKVGGPSTGELFF. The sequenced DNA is TGCAGTGCTAAAGTGGGGGGGCCTTCCACCGGGGAGCTGTTTTTT.